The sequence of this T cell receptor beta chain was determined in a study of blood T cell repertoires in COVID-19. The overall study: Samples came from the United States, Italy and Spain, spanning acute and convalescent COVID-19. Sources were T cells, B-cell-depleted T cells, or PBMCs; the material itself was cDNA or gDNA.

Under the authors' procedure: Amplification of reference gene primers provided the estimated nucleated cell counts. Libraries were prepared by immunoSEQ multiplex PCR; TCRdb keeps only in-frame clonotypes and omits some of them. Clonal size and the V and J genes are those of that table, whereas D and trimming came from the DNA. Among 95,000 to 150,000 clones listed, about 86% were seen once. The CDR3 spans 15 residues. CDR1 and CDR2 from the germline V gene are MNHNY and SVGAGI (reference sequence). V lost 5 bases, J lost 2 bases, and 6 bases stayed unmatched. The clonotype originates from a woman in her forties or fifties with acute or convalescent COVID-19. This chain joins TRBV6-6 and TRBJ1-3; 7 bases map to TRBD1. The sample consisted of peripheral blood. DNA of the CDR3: TGTGCCAGCAGTCGGAACAGGGGCCCTGGAAACACCATATATTTT. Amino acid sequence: CASSRNRGPGNTIYF.